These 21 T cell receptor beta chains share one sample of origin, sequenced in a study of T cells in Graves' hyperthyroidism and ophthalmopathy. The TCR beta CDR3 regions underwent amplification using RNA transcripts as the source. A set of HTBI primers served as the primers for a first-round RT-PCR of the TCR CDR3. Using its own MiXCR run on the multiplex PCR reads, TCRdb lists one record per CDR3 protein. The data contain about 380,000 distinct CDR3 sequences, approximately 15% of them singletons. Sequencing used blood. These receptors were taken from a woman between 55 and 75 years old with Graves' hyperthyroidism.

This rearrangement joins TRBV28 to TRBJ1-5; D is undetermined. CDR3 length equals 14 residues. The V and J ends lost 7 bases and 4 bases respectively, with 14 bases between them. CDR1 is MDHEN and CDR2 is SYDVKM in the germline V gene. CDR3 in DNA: TGTGCCAGCACCCCCGCCCCGGGGAATCAGCCCCAGCATTTT. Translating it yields CASTPAPGNQPQHF.

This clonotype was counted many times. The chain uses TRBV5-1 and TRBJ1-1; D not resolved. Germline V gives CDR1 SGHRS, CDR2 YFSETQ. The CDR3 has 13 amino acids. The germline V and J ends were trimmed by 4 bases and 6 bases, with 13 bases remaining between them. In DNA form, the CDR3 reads TGCGCCAGCAGCGCCCTAGGGAGGCCTGAAGCTTTCTTT. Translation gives CASSALGRPEAFF.

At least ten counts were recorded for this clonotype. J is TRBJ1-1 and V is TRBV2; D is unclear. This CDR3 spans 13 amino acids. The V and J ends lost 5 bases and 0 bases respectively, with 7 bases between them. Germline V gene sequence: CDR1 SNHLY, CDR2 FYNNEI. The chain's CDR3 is CASSFHVNTEAFF. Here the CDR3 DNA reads TGTGCCAGCAGTTTTCATGTGAACACTGAAGCTTTCTTT.

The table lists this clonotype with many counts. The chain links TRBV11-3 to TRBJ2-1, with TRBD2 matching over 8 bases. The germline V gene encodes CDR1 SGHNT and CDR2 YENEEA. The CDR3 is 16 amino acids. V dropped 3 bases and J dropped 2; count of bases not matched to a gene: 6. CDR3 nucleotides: TGTGCCAGCAGCTTTTCCTTAGCGGGACCCTACAATGAGCAGTTCTTC. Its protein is CASSFSLAGPYNEQFF.

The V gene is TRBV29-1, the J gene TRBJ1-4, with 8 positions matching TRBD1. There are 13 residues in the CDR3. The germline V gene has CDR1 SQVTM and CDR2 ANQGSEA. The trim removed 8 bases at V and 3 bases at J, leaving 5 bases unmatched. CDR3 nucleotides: TGCAGCACCCAGACAGGGGCTAATGAAAAACTGTTTTTT. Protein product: CSTQTGANEKLFF.

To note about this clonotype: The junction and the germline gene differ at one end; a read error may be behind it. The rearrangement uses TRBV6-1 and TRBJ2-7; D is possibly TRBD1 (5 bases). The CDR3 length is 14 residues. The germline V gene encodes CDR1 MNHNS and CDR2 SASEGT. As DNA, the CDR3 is TGTGCCACGCAAATGAACAGGATCTCCTACGAGCAGTGCTTC. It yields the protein CATQMNRISYEQCF.

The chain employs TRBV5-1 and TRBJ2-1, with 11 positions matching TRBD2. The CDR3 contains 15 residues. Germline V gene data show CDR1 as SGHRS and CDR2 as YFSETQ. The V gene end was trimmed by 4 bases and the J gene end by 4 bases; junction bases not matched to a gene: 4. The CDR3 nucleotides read TGCGCCAGCAGCCGGGGACTAGCGGTTTACAATGAGCAGTTCTTC. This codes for CASSRGLAVYNEQFF.

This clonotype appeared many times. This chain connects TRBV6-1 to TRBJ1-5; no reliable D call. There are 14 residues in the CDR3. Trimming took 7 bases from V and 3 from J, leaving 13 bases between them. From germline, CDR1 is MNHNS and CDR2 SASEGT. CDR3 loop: CASIQDRNNQPQHF. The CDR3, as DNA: TGTGCCAGCATCCAGGACCGTAACAATCAGCCCCAGCATTTT.

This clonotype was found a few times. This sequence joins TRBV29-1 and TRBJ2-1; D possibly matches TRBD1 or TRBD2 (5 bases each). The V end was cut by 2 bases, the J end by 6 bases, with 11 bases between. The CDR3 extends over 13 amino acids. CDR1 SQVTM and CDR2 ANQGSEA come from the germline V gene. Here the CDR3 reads CSVEWGFGNEQFF. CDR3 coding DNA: TGCAGCGTTGAATGGGGGTTTGGCAATGAGCAGTTCTTC.

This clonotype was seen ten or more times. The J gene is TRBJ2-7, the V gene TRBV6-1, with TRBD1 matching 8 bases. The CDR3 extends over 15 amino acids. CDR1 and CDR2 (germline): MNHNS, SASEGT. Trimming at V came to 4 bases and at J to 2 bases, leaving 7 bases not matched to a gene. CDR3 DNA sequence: TGTGCCAGCAGTGGGAGGGGGGACAGGACCTACGAGCAGTACTTC. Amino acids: CASSGRGDRTYEQYF.

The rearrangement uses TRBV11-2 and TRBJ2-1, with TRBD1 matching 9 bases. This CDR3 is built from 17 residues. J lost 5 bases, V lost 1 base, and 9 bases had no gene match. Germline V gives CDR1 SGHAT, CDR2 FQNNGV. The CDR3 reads CASSLGMPGQGDNEQFF. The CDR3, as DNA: TGTGCCAGCAGCTTAGGGATGCCGGGACAGGGAGACAATGAGCAGTTCTTC.

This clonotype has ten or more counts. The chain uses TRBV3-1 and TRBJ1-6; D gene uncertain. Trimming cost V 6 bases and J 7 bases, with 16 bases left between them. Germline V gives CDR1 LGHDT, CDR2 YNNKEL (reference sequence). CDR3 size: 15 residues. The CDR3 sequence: CASRVGGYDNSPLHF. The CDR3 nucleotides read TGTGCCAGCAGGGTAGGCGGGTACGACAATTCACCCCTCCACTTT.

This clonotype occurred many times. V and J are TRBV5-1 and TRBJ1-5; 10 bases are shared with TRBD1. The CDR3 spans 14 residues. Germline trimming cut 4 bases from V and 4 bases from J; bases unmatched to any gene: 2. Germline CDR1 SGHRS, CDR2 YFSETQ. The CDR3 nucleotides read TGCGCCAGCAGCGCGGGACAGGGGAATCAGCCCCAGCATTTT. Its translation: CASSAGQGNQPQHF.

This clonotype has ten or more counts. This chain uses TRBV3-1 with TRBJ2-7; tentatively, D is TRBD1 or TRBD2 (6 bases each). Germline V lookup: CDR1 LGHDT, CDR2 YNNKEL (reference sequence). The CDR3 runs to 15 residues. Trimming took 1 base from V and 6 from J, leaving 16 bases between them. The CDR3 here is CASSQVGAGHVEQYF. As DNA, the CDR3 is TGTGCCAGCAGCCAAGTTGGGGCGGGACACGTCGAGCAGTACTTC.

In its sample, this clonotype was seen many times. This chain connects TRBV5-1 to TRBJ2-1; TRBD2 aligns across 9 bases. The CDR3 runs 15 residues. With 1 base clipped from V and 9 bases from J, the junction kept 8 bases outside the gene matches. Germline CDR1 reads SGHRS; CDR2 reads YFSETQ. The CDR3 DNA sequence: TGCGCCAGCAGCTTGACGGTAGCGGGAGCTGGTGAGCAGTTCTTC. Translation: CASSLTVAGAGEQFF.

CDR3 nucleotide sequence: TGTGCCAGCAGCTTGGGGGCCCCCACAGATACGCAGTATTTT. It is translated as CASSLGAPTDTQYF. This sequence joins TRBV5-4 and TRBJ2-3, with D uncertain. Germline loops: CDR1 SGHNT, CDR2 YYREEE (reference sequence). The germline V and J ends were trimmed by 0 bases and 2 bases, with 7 bases remaining between them. CDR3 size: 14 residues.

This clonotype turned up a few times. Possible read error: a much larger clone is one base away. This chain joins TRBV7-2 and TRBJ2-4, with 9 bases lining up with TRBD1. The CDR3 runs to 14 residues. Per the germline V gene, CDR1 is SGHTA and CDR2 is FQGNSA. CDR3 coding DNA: TGTGCCAACAGCCCACAGGGGGCGGGAACCATTCAGTACTTC. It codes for CANSPQGAGTIQYF.

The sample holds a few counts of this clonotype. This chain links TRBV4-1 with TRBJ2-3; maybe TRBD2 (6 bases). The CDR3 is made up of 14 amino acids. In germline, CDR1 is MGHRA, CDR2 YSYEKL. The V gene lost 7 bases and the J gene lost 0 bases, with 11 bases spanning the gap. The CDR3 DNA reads TGCGCCAGCATCCGGGACTCAAGCACAGATACGCAGTATTTT. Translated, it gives CASIRDSSTDTQYF.

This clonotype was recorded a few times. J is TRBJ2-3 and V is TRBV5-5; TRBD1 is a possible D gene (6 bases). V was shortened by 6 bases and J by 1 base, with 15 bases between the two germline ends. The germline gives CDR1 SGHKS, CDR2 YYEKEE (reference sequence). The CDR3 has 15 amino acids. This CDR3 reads CASTYWTVGTDTQYF. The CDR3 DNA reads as TGTGCCAGCACCTATTGGACAGTGGGCACAGATACGCAGTATTTT.

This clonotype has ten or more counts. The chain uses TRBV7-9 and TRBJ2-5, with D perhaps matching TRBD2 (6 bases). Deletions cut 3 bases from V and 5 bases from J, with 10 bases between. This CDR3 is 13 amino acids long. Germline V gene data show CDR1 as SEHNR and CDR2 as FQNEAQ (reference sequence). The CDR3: CASSLTSGETQYF. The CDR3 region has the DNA TGTGCCAGCAGCTTGACTAGTGGCGAGACCCAGTACTTC.

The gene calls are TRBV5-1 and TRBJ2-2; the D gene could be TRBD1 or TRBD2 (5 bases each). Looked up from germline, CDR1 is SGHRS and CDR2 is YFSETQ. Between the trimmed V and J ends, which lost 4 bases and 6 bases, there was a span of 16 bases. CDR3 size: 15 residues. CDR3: CASSPSGTGPGELFF. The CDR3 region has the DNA TGCGCCAGCAGCCCTTCTGGGACGGGCCCCGGGGAGCTGTTTTTT.